The clone carrying this T cell receptor (beta chain) was counted a few times. As yet, its antigen is unknown. In germline, CDR1 is ENHRY, CDR2 SYGVKD. This CDR3 spans 13 amino acids. The V end was cut by 6 bases, the J end by 0 bases, with 3 bases between. The record originates from a study of CD8+ T cells in alopecia areata. Extracted RNA was reverse transcribed into cDNA, the sequencing template. The table came from immunoSEQ multiplex PCR; TCRdb's copy has only in-frame clones and leaves some out. The top ten hold roughly a tenth of the sample, which has roughly 200,000 clones, about 48% seen once. Treatment defined: oral pan-JAK inhibitor, 5-10 mg twice daily. Study conclusions and caveats: Having just one nonresponder leaves the connection between baseline CD8+ expansion and response unresolved. On tofacitinib, scalp and blood still held many of the expanded lesional clones.

The genes are TRBV10-3 and TRBJ2-6, with D unclear. This TCR came from a human donor with alopecia areata. Sequenced here: CD8+ T cells sorted from blood, sampled at week 24, from a patient treated with tofacitinib. CDR3 in amino acids: CAIRDSGANVLTF. The CDR3, as DNA: TGTGCCATCAGGGACTCTGGGGCCAACGTCCTGACTTTC.